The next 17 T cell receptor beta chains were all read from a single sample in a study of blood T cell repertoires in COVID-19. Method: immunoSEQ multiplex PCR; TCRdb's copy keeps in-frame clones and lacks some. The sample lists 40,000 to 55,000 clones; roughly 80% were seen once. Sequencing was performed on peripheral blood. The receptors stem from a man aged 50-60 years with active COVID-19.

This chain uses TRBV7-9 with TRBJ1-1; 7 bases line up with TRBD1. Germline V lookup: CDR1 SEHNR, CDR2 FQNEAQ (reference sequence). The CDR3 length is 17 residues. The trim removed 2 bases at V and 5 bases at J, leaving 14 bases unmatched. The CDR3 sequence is CASSLKVGGPRGTEAFF. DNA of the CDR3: TGTGCCAGCAGCTTAAAGGTCGGGGGTCCCAGGGGGACTGAAGCTTTCTTT.

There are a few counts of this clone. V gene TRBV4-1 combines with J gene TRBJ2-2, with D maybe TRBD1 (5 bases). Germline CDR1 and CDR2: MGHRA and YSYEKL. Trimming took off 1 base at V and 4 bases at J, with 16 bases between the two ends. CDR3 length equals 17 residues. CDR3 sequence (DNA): TGCGCCAGCAGCCAAGGCCGCCAGGGAATCGTCACCGGGGAGCTGTTTTTT. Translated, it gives CASSQGRQGIVTGELFF.

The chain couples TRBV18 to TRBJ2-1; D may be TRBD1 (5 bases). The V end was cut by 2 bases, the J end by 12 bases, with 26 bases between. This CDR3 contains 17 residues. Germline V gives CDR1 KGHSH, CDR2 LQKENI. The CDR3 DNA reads TGTGCCAGCTCACCATGGGTTTCGGACATCAATGAGGTTGGGCAGTTCTTC. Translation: CASSPWVSDINEVGQFF.

The chain's CDR3 is CASKLTENQPQHF. DNA for the CDR3: TGTGCCAGCAAACTAACGGAGAATCAGCCCCAGCATTTT. The chain combines TRBV27 with TRBJ1-5; D is unresolved. CDR1 is MNHEY and CDR2 is SMNVEV in the germline V gene (reference sequence). The length of the CDR3 is 13 residues. The V end lost 7 bases, the J end lost 4 bases, and 11 bases lay between the germline ends.

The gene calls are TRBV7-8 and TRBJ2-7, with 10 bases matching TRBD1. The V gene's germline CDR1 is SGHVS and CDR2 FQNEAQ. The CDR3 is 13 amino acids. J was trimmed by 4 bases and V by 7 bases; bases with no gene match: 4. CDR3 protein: CASMRDRGYEQYF. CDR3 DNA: TGTGCCAGCATGCGGGACAGGGGATACGAGCAGTACTTC.

This CDR3 reads CASSYISGGGKTQYF. Written as DNA, the CDR3 is TGTGCCAGCAGTTACATTAGCGGGGGAGGAAAGACCCAGTACTTC. The V and J genes are TRBV6-5 and TRBJ2-5; TRBD2 agrees at 9 bases. V trimming: 2 bases; J trimming: 6 bases; junction bases outside the gene matches: 7. There are 15 residues in the CDR3. Germline-derived CDR1 and CDR2 are MNHEY and SVGAGI.

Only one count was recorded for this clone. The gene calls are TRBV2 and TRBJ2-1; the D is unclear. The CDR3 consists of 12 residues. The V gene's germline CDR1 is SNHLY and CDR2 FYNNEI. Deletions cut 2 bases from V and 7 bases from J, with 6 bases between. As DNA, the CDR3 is TGTGCCAGCAGTGAAAACTGGAATGAGCAGTTCTTC. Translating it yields CASSENWNEQFF.

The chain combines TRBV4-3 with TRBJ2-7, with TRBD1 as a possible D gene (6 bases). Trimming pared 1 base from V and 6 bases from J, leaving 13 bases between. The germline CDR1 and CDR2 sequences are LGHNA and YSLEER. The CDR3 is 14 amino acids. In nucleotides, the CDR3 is TGCGCCAGCAGCCAAGCCCACAGGGCCTCCGAGCAGTACTTC. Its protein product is CASSQAHRASEQYF.

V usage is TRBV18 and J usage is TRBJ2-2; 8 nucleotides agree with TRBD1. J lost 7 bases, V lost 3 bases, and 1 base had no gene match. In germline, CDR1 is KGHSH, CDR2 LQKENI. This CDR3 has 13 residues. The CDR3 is CASSPGTGGELFF. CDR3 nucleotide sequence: TGTGCCAGCTCACCGGGGACAGGCGGGGAGCTGTTTTTT.

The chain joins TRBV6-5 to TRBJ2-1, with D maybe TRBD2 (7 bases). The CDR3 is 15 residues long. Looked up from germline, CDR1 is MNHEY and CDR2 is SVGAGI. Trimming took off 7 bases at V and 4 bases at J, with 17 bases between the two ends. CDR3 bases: TGTGCCAGCACTCAAGGGGCGGGGGCATACAATGAGCAGTTCTTC. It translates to CASTQGAGAYNEQFF.

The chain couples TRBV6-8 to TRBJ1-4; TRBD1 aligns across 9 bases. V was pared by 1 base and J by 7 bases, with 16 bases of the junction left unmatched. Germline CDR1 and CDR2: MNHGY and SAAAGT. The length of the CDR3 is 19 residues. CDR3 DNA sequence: TGTGCCAGCAGTTACTTCGTCACGGACAGGGGAAGATTTGGTGAAAAACTGTTTTTT. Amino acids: CASSYFVTDRGRFGEKLFF.

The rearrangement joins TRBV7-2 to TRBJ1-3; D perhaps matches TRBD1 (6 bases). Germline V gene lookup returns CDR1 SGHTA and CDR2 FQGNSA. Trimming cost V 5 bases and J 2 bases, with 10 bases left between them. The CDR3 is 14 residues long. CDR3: CASSPRTAGNTIYF. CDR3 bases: TGTGCCAGCAGCCCTCGGACAGCTGGAAACACCATATATTTT.

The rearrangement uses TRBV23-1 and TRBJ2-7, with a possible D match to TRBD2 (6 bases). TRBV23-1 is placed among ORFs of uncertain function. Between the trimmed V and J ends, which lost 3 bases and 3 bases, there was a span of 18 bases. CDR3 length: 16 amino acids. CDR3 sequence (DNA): TGCGCCAGCAGTCATTCTGGGGGGAGCGTAGTCTACGAGCAGTACTTC. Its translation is CASSHSGGSVVYEQYF.

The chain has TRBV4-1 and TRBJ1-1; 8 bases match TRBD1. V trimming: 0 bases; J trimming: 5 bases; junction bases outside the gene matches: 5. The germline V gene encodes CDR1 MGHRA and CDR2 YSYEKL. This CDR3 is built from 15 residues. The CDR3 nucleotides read TGCGCCAGCAGCCAAGAGATAACAGGGGGTACTGAAGCTTTCTTT. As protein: CASSQEITGGTEAFF.

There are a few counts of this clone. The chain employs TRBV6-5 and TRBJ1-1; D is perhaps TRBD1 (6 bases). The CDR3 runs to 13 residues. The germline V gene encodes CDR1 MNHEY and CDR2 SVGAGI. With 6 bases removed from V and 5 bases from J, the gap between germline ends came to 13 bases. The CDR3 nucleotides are TGTGCCAGCAGCGTGACAGGTACAACTGAAGCTTTCTTT. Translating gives CASSVTGTTEAFF.

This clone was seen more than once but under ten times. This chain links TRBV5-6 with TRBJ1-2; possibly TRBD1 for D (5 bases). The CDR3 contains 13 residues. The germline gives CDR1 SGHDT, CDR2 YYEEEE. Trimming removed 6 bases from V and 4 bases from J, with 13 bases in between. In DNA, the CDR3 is TGTGCCAGCAACCGGCAGGGAGGCTATGGCTACACCTTC. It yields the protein CASNRQGGYGYTF.

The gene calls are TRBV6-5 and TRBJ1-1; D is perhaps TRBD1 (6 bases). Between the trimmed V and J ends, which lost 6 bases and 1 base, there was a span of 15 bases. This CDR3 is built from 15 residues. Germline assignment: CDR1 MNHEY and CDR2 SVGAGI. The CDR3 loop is CASRPGQYSNTEAFF. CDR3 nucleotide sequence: TGTGCCAGCAGGCCCGGACAGTACTCGAACACTGAAGCTTTCTTT.